This T cell receptor (beta chain) was recovered during a study of technical replicates of blood from a few donors. Libraries were prepared by immunoSEQ multiplex PCR; TCRdb keeps only in-frame clonotypes and omits some of them. The sample records roughly 79,000 clones, roughly 95% being singletons. This clone was picked up one time. The V and J ends lost 4 bases and 3 bases, in that order; junction bases with no gene match: 10. The CDR3 runs 17 residues. The V gene's germline CDR1 is LGHNA and CDR2 YSLEER. The chain carries TRBV4-3 and TRBJ2-2, with TRBD2 matching 8 bases. Sequenced material: T cells isolated from PBMCs. This TCR derives from a human donor in good health. CDR3 loop: CASSPSGGPYDTGELFF. CDR3 sequence (DNA): TGCGCCAGCAGCCCAAGCGGGGGCCCTTATGACACCGGGGAGCTGTTTTTT.